This T cell receptor beta chain stems from a study of T-cell memory formation after mild COVID-19. For this clonotype: Antigen specificity is unknown.

Via MiXCR, TCRdb re-called the 5' RACE reads, giving one row per CDR3 protein. The sample carries some 280,000 distinct CDR3 sequences, around 15% recorded once. With 1 base clipped from V and 9 bases from J, the junction kept 8 bases outside the gene matches. Germline assignment: CDR1 MGHRA and CDR2 YSYEKL. The CDR3 spans 16 residues. Findings and limits, study-wide: CD4+ contracting clones were found mainly in CM and EM, and CD8+ ones in EMRA. CD4/CD8 balance held among clones contracting day 15 to 85, and later expanders leaned CD4+. The appearance of some responding clones in pre-infection memory suggested that cross-reactive memory joined.

V is TRBV4-1 and J is TRBJ2-1; 11 bases match TRBD2. This sequence was found in a man younger than 35 who had mild COVID-19 (a few samples of this study predate the infection). Cell type and time point are not known. Sample: PBMCs or a T cell subset sorted from them (not recorded which). CDR3 sequence: CASSQVAGGNPVEQFF. As DNA, the CDR3 is TGCGCCAGCAGCCAAGTAGCGGGGGGGAATCCGGTTGAGCAGTTCTTC.